Listed below are T cell receptor beta chains from one sample, sequenced in a study of OX40 agonist ivuxolimab in advanced cancers. The protocol was immunoSEQ multiplex PCR, while the TCRdb copy is restricted to in-frame clones and leaves out a portion. The sample includes 75,000 to 95,000 clones, around 89% of them seen just once. The sequenced sample was CD4+ or CD8+ T cells sorted from blood, obtained in a trial of the OX40 agonist ivuxolimab. These receptors were obtained from an adult with an advanced solid tumor such as melanoma, head and neck, liver or kidney cancer. Both conserved end residues are part of each CDR3. The D gene is left open where the match is weak. The size field is filled for only some rows; it gives once, few, many or a size class.

>TRBD2|TRBV28|TRBJ2-3|once
CASSSGLAYTDTQYF
TGTGCCAGCAGTTCCGGACTAGCTTACACAGATACGCAGTATTTT
>NA|TRBV7-8|TRBJ1-1|few
CASSLGRTGRLNTEAFF
TGTGCCAGCAGCTTAGGAAGGACGGGACGGCTCAACACTGAAGCTTTCTTT
>TRBD2|TRBV28|TRBJ2-7|once
CASSLWSSGMVEQYF
TGTGCCAGCAGTTTGTGGAGTAGCGGGATGGTCGAGCAGTACTTC
>NA|TRBV6-1|TRBJ1-4|NA
CASLGGIGYEKLFF
TGTGCCAGCCTGGGGGGGATAGGTTATGAAAAACTGTTTTTT
>TRBD1|TRBV28|TRBJ1-2|NA
CASRGPGTGFYGYTF
TGTGCCAGCAGAGGTCCCGGGACAGGGTTCTATGGCTACACCTTC
>NA|TRBV6-1|TRBJ2-5|NA
CASSAIREETQYF
TGTGCCAGCAGTGCTATCCGGGAGGAGACCCAGTACTTC
>NA|TRBV19|TRBJ2-3|NA
CASTGLGTDTQYF
TGTGCCAGTACCGGGTTGGGCACAGATACGCAGTATTTT
>TRBD1|TRBV27|TRBJ1-4|NA
CASSLGTVGEKLFF
TGTGCCAGCAGTTTAGGGACAGTAGGAGAAAAACTGTTTTTT
>NA|TRBV6-5|TRBJ2-5|NA
CASCSRRGGETQYF
TGTGCCAGCTGCTCGAGAAGGGGGGGAGAGACCCAGTACTTC
>NA|TRBV6-6|TRBJ2-7|NA
CASTDNYEQYF
TGTGCCAGCACCGACAACTACGAGCAGTACTTC
>NA|TRBV18|TRBJ2-1|NA
CASLRQEGNEQFF
TGTGCCAGCTTAAGACAGGAAGGGAATGAGCAGTTCTTC
>TRBD2|TRBV28|TRBJ2-5|NA
CASSLFGLAGQETQYF
TGTGCCAGCAGTTTATTCGGGCTAGCGGGGCAAGAGACCCAGTACTTC
>NA|TRBV7-2|TRBJ2-5|NA
CASSLSWAIQETQYF
TGTGCCAGCAGCTTATCTTGGGCCATTCAAGAGACCCAGTACTTC
>TRBD1|TRBV5-1|TRBJ2-2|NA
CASCRDSRTGELFF
TGCGCCAGCTGCCGGGACAGCAGAACCGGGGAGCTGTTTTTT
>TRBD1|TRBV5-6|TRBJ2-1|NA
CASSFGDRGSYNEQFF
TGTGCCAGCAGCTTTGGAGACAGGGGCTCCTACAATGAGCAGTTCTTC
>NA|TRBV2|TRBJ1-5|NA
CASSEALPGAQPQHF
TGTGCCAGCAGTGAAGCGCTTCCGGGTGCTCAGCCCCAGCATTTT
>TRBD1|TRBV6-5|TRBJ2-3|NA
CASVSTGGNADTQYF
TGTGCCAGCGTCTCGACAGGGGGCAATGCAGATACGCAGTATTTT
>TRBD2|TRBV4-1|TRBJ2-5|NA
CASSLTSGGAPTPQETQYF
TGCGCCAGCAGCCTCACTAGCGGGGGGGCCCCGACCCCACAAGAGACCCAGTACTTC
>NA|TRBV5-1|TRBJ2-5|few
CASSLGGAETQYF
TGCGCCAGCAGCTTAGGAGGGGCAGAGACCCAGTACTTC
>NA|TRBV28|TRBJ1-2|NA
CASSSEYGYTF
TGTGCCAGCAGTTCCGAGTATGGCTACACCTTC
>NA|TRBV6-5|TRBJ1-1|NA
CASSYRDPNTEAFF
TGTGCCAGCAGTTACAGAGACCCCAACACTGAAGCTTTCTTT
>TRBD2|TRBV28|TRBJ2-1|NA
CASSSFPSGSSSYNEQFF
TGTGCCAGCAGTTCGTTTCCTAGCGGGAGTAGCTCCTACAATGAGCAGTTCTTC
>NA|TRBV7-9|TRBJ1-4|NA
CASSLGGGREKLFF
TGTGCCAGCAGCTTAGGCGGGGGTCGCGAAAAACTGTTTTTT
>NA|TRBV5-1|TRBJ2-1|NA
CASSLADIPNNEQFF
TGCGCCAGCAGCTTGGCTGACATACCGAACAATGAGCAGTTCTTC
>NA|TRBV7-2|TRBJ1-3|NA
CASRKTGGFIGNTIYF
TGTGCCAGCAGGAAAACTGGGGGATTCATTGGAAACACCATATATTTT
>NA|TRBV5-1|TRBJ2-1|NA
CASSFQAPSYNEQFF
TGCGCCAGCAGCTTCCAAGCTCCCTCCTACAATGAGCAGTTCTTC
>TRBD2|TRBV5-6|TRBJ2-4|NA
CASSLRVGREYF
TGTGCCAGCAGCTTGAGAGTGGGGAGGGAGTACTTC
>NA|TRBV7-3|TRBJ2-2|NA
CASKEGPTGELFF
TGTGCCAGCAAGGAGGGCCCCACCGGGGAGCTGTTTTTT
>TRBD2|TRBV10-1|TRBJ2-7|NA
CASSEGAGPSYEQYF
TGCGCCAGCAGTGAGGGAGCGGGACCCTCCTACGAGCAGTACTTC
>TRBD1|TRBV2|TRBJ2-5|NA
CASRRTGKETQYF
TGTGCCAGCAGGAGGACAGGAAAAGAGACCCAGTACTTC
>TRBD1|TRBV5-1|TRBJ1-2|NA
CASSSGGDPYGYTF
TGCGCCAGCAGTTCAGGGGGGGATCCCTATGGCTACACCTTC
>NA|TRBV29-1|TRBJ2-7|NA
CSVRVRDIPSEQYF
TGCAGCGTGCGGGTCCGGGACATCCCGTCCGAGCAGTACTTC
>TRBD2|TRBV6-6|TRBJ2-3|NA
CASRPTSGFTDTQYF
TGTGCCAGCAGACCCACTAGCGGGTTCACAGATACGCAGTATTTT
>TRBD1|TRBV12-5|TRBJ1-2|NA
CASGSGQGFYGYTF
TGTGCTAGTGGCTCGGGACAGGGCTTCTATGGCTACACCTTC
>NA|TRBV7-9|TRBJ1-1|once
CASSLVREAEAFF
TGTGCCAGCAGCTTAGTCAGGGAGGCTGAAGCTTTCTTT
>NA|TRBV5-1|TRBJ1-5|NA
CASSPRDSLNQPQHF
TGCGCCAGCAGCCCACGAGACAGCCTCAATCAGCCCCAGCATTTT
>NA|TRBV10-3|TRBJ2-5|NA
CAISGAGEETQYF
TGTGCCATCAGTGGGGCAGGTGAAGAGACCCAGTACTTC
>NA|TRBV20-1|TRBJ1-1|few
CSADGDTEAFF
TGCAGTGCGGATGGAGACACTGAAGCTTTCTTT
>NA|TRBV10-3|TRBJ2-7|NA
CAISEGAGENYEQYF
TGTGCCATCAGTGAGGGGGCAGGGGAAAACTACGAGCAGTACTTC
>NA|TRBV19|TRBJ2-5|NA
CASSKGREETQYF
TGTGCCAGTAGTAAGGGCAGGGAAGAGACCCAGTACTTC
>NA|TRBV27|TRBJ2-1|NA
CASSLGSYNEQFF
TGTGCCAGCAGTTTAGGATCCTACAATGAGCAGTTCTTC
>NA|TRBV11-2|TRBJ2-3|NA
CASSLPTGAQYF
TGTGCCAGCAGCTTACCAACCGGGGCGCAGTATTTT
>TRBD2|TRBV28|TRBJ2-5|NA
CASSSPSSSGGAAGETQYF
TGTGCCAGCAGTTCCCCCTCCTCTAGCGGGGGTGCCGCGGGGGAGACCCAGTACTTC
>NA|TRBV2|TRBJ2-5|NA
CASSEREPHKYF
TGTGCCAGCAGTGAGAGGGAGCCCCATAAGTACTTC
>TRBD2|TRBV28|TRBJ2-3|NA
CASSLAGDDTQYF
TGTGCCAGCAGTCTAGCGGGAGATGATACGCAGTATTTT
>NA|TRBV10-2|TRBJ2-1|NA
CASSESMVSHNEQFF
TGCGCCAGCAGTGAGTCGATGGTCTCCCACAATGAGCAGTTCTTC
>TRBD1|TRBV4-2|TRBJ2-2|NA
CASSPGTGDTGELFF
TGTGCCAGCAGCCCCGGGACAGGGGACACCGGGGAGCTGTTTTTT
>NA|TRBV5-1|TRBJ1-1|NA
CASSFGGGDTEAFF
TGCGCCAGCAGCTTCGGGGGAGGCGACACTGAAGCTTTCTTT
>NA|TRBV5-1|TRBJ1-1|few
CASSLAGVDEAFF
TGCGCCAGCAGCTTGGCCGGGGTTGATGAAGCTTTCTTT
>NA|TRBV6-6|TRBJ1-2|few
CASSPSRVIGYTF
TGTGCCAGCAGCCCCAGCAGGGTGATTGGCTACACCTTC
>TRBD1|TRBV11-2|TRBJ2-5|NA
CASSPRQGWETQYF
TGTGCCAGCAGCCCCAGACAGGGTTGGGAGACCCAGTACTTC
>TRBD1|TRBV5-1|TRBJ2-1|NA
CASSLVQGANNEQFF
TGCGCCAGCAGCTTGGTCCAGGGGGCAAACAATGAGCAGTTCTTC
>NA|TRBV5-1|TRBJ2-2|NA
CASTRRGSGELFF
TGCGCCAGCACCCGGAGGGGGTCCGGGGAGCTGTTTTTT
>NA|TRBV2|TRBJ1-4|NA
CASRGGNEKLFF
TGTGCCAGCAGGGGCGGAAATGAAAAACTGTTTTTT
>NA|TRBV19|TRBJ1-2|NA
CASRIGKEYGYTF
TGTGCCAGTAGGATAGGCAAGGAATATGGCTACACCTTC
>NA|TRBV5-1|TRBJ1-6|few
CASSQDWRSPLHF
TGCGCCAGCAGCCAAGACTGGCGATCACCCCTCCACTTT
>NA|TRBV5-4|TRBJ2-1|NA
CASSSREFGEQFF
TGTGCCAGCAGCTCACGAGAATTCGGTGAGCAGTTCTTC
>TRBD2|TRBV5-4|TRBJ2-7|NA
CASSLQASGGPEQYF
TGTGCCAGCAGCTTGCAAGCTAGCGGGGGGCCCGAGCAGTACTTC
>TRBD2|TRBV7-2|TRBJ2-3|few
CASSLASGSVTDTQYF
TGTGCCAGCAGCTTGGCTAGCGGGAGTGTAACAGATACGCAGTATTTT
>NA|TRBV2|TRBJ1-6|NA
CASTGSSPLHF
TGTGCCAGCACAGGCAGCTCACCCCTCCACTTT